The sequence of this T cell receptor (beta chain) was determined in a study of post-analysis software for immune sequencing data. Background on the study: Relapsing-remitting, secondary progressive and progressive-relapsing multiple sclerosis were all included among the disease courses. Points from the study as a whole: Samples sharing a preparation batch grouped tightly together when assessed by F measure. Among 5 or 6 TRBV segments more frequent in patients than controls were TRBV5-6, TRBV5-1 and TRBV20-1. Diversity measured as normalized Chao1 was significantly lower in multiple sclerosis patients than in controls.

Trimming took 5 bases from V and 1 from J; bases not matched to a gene: 8. Germline CDR1 and CDR2: MNHEY and SVGAGI. The CDR3 is 18 residues long. Prepared libraries of TCR beta cDNA carried unique molecular identifiers. It was from roughly 1 to 10 million T cells that about half a million cDNA molecules came. TCRdb recomputed calls from the PCR reads with MiXCR, one row per CDR3 protein. The table lists roughly 670,000 distinct CDR3 sequences, approximately 59% of them singletons. Turning to this clonotype: Its antigen remains unknown.

The specimen sequenced was blood. This chain connects TRBV6-5 to TRBJ1-6, with 10 positions matching TRBD1. The TCR was taken from a girl aged 2-10 years with multiple sclerosis. The CDR3 region is CASSGSRQGASYNSPLHF. The CDR3 coding sequence is TGTGCCAGCAGTGGCTCGAGACAGGGGGCTTCCTATAATTCACCCCTCCACTTT.